A selection of T cell receptor beta chains follows, all from one sample in a study of technical replicates of blood from several donors. TCRdb's copy holds only in-frame clones and misses some; the assay was immunoSEQ multiplex PCR. The sample has tens of thousands of clones, approximately 90% seen once. Source material: PBMCs. These receptors all come from a human donor in good health. Some clones in this sample may be carry-over from other donors' samples. The CDR3 runs from the conserved cysteine through the conserved F or W. A D gene is named only where the DNA matches it firmly. Clone size appears in some rows only: once, few, many, or a class for an expanded clone.

NA,TRBV5-1,TRBJ1-3,NA,CASSLAGSDSGNTIYF,TGCGCCAGCAGCTTGGCCGGGTCAGATTCTGGAAACACCATATATTTT
NA,TRBV7-3,TRBJ2-2,TRBD2,CASSHGLDGGELFF,TGTGCCAGCAGCCACGGACTAGACGGGGGGGAGCTGTTTTTT
once,TRBV27,TRBJ1-4,NA,CASSSIRVPRGKLFF,TGTGCCAGCAGTTCCATTCGGGTCCCCCGGGGGAAACTGTTTTTT
NA,TRBV6-1,TRBJ2-7,NA,CASSVAGYEQYF,TGTGCCAGCAGTGTGGCGGGCTACGAGCAGTACTTC
NA,TRBV30,TRBJ2-1,NA,CAWSVEMRNEQFF,TGTGCCTGGAGTGTAGAGATGCGGAATGAGCAGTTCTTC
NA,TRBV30,TRBJ2-1,NA,CAWSTRNFNEQFF,TGTGCCTGGAGTACGAGGAACTTCAATGAGCAGTTCTTC
NA,TRBV18,TRBJ2-5,TRBD2,CASSPRNSGGLGYQETQYF,TGTGCCAGCTCACCACGGAATAGCGGGGGACTTGGGTACCAAGAGACCCAGTACTTC
once,TRBV4-1,TRBJ1-1,NA,CASSPSGVSEAFF,TGCGCCAGCAGCCCCTCAGGGGTTTCGGAAGCTTTCTTT
NA,TRBV11-1,TRBJ1-1,TRBD1,CASSWDRVNTEAFF,TGTGCCAGCAGCTGGGACAGGGTGAACACTGAAGCTTTCTTT
once,TRBV27,TRBJ1-1,NA,CASNPRDRNTEAFF,TGTGCCAGCAACCCCAGAGACAGGAACACTGAAGCTTTCTTT
once,TRBV4-1,TRBJ2-2,TRBD1,CASRQTGATGELFF,TGCGCCAGCAGACAAACAGGGGCCACCGGGGAGCTGTTTTTT
once,TRBV29-1,TRBJ2-3,TRBD2,CSVVVGGATDTQYF,TGCAGCGTTGTGGTCGGGGGGGCAACAGATACGCAGTATTTT
NA,TRBV5-4,TRBJ2-5,NA,CASSFNTKATGETQYF,TGTGCCAGCAGCTTCAATACGAAAGCAACAGGAGAGACCCAGTACTTC
once,TRBV4-2,TRBJ1-4,NA,CASSQGQSQKLFF,TGTGCCAGCAGCCAGGGCCAGAGTCAAAAACTGTTTTTT
NA,TRBV5-6,TRBJ2-7,TRBD1,CASSQRDRGLTSLWERYF,TGTGCCAGCAGCCAGAGGGACAGGGGTCTAACTTCCCTCTGGGAGCGGTACTTC
NA,TRBV6-1,TRBJ2-1,TRBD2,CASVTSGGPREQFF,TGTGCCAGCGTGACTAGCGGGGGGCCTCGGGAGCAGTTCTTC
NA,TRBV6-5,TRBJ2-3,TRBD1,CASSPDRGLPDTQYF,TGTGCCAGCAGCCCGGACAGGGGATTACCAGATACGCAGTATTTT